Listed here are 20 T cell receptor beta chains from one sample, sequenced in a study of long-term antiretroviral therapy in people with HIV. The run of the v3.0 immunoSEQ assay was at survey level. TCRdb's table, derived via immunoSEQ multiplex PCR, lists solely in-frame clones and lacks some. The table shows tens of thousands of clones, with roughly 79% occurring only once. The starting material was unsorted PBMCs, obtained 0.5 years after starting antiretroviral therapy. Receptors originate from a man between 18 and 29 years old with HIV.

The rearrangement uses TRBV7-9 and TRBJ1-1; 9 bases are a match to TRBD1. Trimming at V came to 1 base and at J to 5 bases, leaving 5 bases not matched to a gene. The CDR3 is made up of 15 amino acids. Germline assignment: CDR1 SEHNR and CDR2 FQNEAQ (reference sequence). As DNA, the CDR3 is TGTGCCAGCAGCTTAGAAGGGACAGGGAGGACTGAAGCTTTCTTT. Residues: CASSLEGTGRTEAFF.

V usage is TRBV2 and J usage is TRBJ1-3; D gene ambiguous. V lost 3 bases to trimming and J lost 6 bases, with 3 bases between them. From germline, CDR1 is SNHLY and CDR2 FYNNEI. The CDR3 runs 11 residues. This CDR3 reads CASSEENTIYF. As DNA, the CDR3 is TGTGCCAGCAGTGAGGAAAACACCATATATTTT.

The chain carries TRBV23-1 and TRBJ1-2; no clear D gene. TRBV23-1 is an ORF for which the function is uncertain. This CDR3 comprises 16 residues. The germline V and J ends were trimmed by 3 bases and 0 bases, with 14 bases remaining between them. The DNA of the CDR3 is TGCGCCAGCAGTCATCTAAGTCCCATCTCTAACTATGGCTACACCTTC. As protein: CASSHLSPISNYGYTF.

The gene calls are TRBV7-9 and TRBJ2-7, with D perhaps matching TRBD2 (7 bases). The CDR3 runs to 13 residues. The germline gives CDR1 SEHNR, CDR2 FQNEAQ (reference sequence). Trimming took off 10 bases at V and 7 bases at J, with 20 bases between the two ends. The chain's CDR3 is CATEGGGVGEQYF. The CDR3 bases are TGTGCCACCGAAGGGGGGGGAGTGGGGGAGCAGTACTTC.

The chain is built from TRBV19 and TRBJ2-1, with D possibly TRBD2 on 6 matching bases. The V and J ends lost 3 bases and 7 bases respectively, with 16 bases between them. Germline V gene lookup returns CDR1 LNHDA and CDR2 SQIVND (reference sequence). The CDR3 extends over 15 amino acids. CDR3: CASSIALAISNEQFF. CDR3 nucleotides: TGTGCCAGTAGTATCGCACTAGCCATATCGAATGAGCAGTTCTTC.

The count of this clone is one. This sequence joins TRBV4-2 and TRBJ2-7; 9 bases are a match to TRBD2. CDR3 length: 15 amino acids. V shed 0 bases, J shed 3 bases, and the junction held 3 bases outside the gene matches. Germline V lookup: CDR1 LGHNA, CDR2 YNFKEQ. The CDR3 spells CASSQEPAGGYEQYF. The CDR3 coding sequence is TGTGCCAGCAGCCAAGAACCAGCGGGGGGCTACGAGCAGTACTTC.

The chain joins TRBV4-3 to TRBJ2-7; possibly TRBD1 for D (6 bases). Germline CDR1 reads LGHNA; CDR2 reads YSLEER. This CDR3 has 13 residues. V lost 4 bases, J lost 2 bases, and 9 bases lay in between. The CDR3 DNA follows: TGCGCCAGCAGCCGGGACAAAACCTACGAGCAGTACTTC. Its protein product is CASSRDKTYEQYF.

The chain couples TRBV4-3 to TRBJ1-4; 7 bases align to TRBD1. The CDR3 contains 15 residues. Germline V gene data show CDR1 as LGHNA and CDR2 as YSLEER. Germline trimming cut 4 bases from V and 4 bases from J; bases unmatched to any gene: 6. The CDR3 region is CASSLGTADNEKLFF. The CDR3 DNA sequence: TGCGCCAGCAGCCTCGGGACAGCTGATAATGAAAAACTGTTTTTT.

V gene TRBV4-3 combines with J gene TRBJ2-7, with D perhaps given as TRBD1 or TRBD2 (5 bases each). The CDR3 sequence is 17 residues long. V was pared by 0 bases and J by 0 bases, with 15 bases between. CDR1 is LGHNA and CDR2 is YSLEER in the germline V gene. CDR3 DNA: TGCGCCAGCAGCCAAGATTTTAGGGACGGACCCTCCTACGAGCAGTACTTC. Translated, it gives CASSQDFRDGPSYEQYF.

As regards this clone: Germline is not matched at one junction end, which may reflect a read error. The V gene is TRBV11-2, the J gene TRBJ2-3; D is possibly TRBD2 (7 bases). Germline CDR1 SGHAT, CDR2 FQNNGV. The CDR3 has 15 residues. CDR3 amino acids: CASSFQGRATGTQYF. Here the CDR3 DNA reads TGTGCCAGCAGCTTCCAAGGGAGGGCGACAGGTACGCAGTATTTT.

The chain combines TRBV30 with TRBJ2-7, with D tentatively TRBD1 (6 bases). V lost 3 bases and J lost 5, with 14 bases in between. Germline loops: CDR1 GTSNPN, CDR2 SVGIG (reference sequence). CDR3 length: 13 residues. The CDR3 is CAWRGALRNEQYF. CDR3 DNA: TGTGCCTGGAGGGGGGCCCTCCGGAACGAGCAGTACTTC.

The J gene is TRBJ2-3, the V gene TRBV6-5; D gene ambiguous. Germline lookup yields CDR1 MNHEY and CDR2 SVGAGI. The V end was cut by 6 bases, the J end by 4 bases, with 14 bases between. CDR3 size: 14 residues. CDR3 protein: CASRRTSTADTQYF. CDR3 bases: TGTGCCAGCAGACGAACCTCCACCGCAGATACGCAGTATTTT.

This clone appeared a single time. This chain connects TRBV19 to TRBJ2-1; D could derive from TRBD1 or TRBD2 (5 bases each). The length of the CDR3 is 13 residues. CDR1 LNHDA and CDR2 SQIVND come from the germline V gene (reference sequence). Trimming took 8 bases from V and 0 from J, leaving 8 bases between them. The CDR3 is CASGAGSYNEQFF. Here the CDR3 DNA reads TGTGCCAGTGGGGCGGGCTCCTACAATGAGCAGTTCTTC.

The genes are TRBV7-9 and TRBJ1-1, with D possibly being TRBD1 (5 bases). This CDR3 has 12 amino acids. Germline CDR1 is SEHNR and CDR2 is FQNEAQ (reference sequence). The V end lost 2 bases, the J end lost 8 bases, and 9 bases lay between the germline ends. In DNA form, the CDR3 reads TGTGCCAGCAGCTTACCCCCAGGGGAAGCTTTCTTT. It translates to CASSLPPGEAFF.

This chain uses TRBV5-1 with TRBJ2-5; 10 positions agree with TRBD2. The DNA matches TRBJ2-7 better at its end, which makes the J call doubtful. The CDR3 runs to 17 residues. Germline CDR1 reads SGHRS; CDR2 reads YFSETQ. CDR3 coding DNA: TGCGCCAGCAGCTTGACTCCCTTAGCGGGAGGAAGCTACGAGCAGTACTTC. It translates to CASSLTPLAGGSYEQYF.

The chain recombines TRBV10-3 with TRBJ2-7; 7 bases line up with TRBD2. Germline CDR1 is ENHRY and CDR2 is SYGVKD. V shed 6 bases and J 1 base; nucleotides not matched to a gene: 6. This CDR3 is 14 amino acids long. The CDR3 reads CAIRLTSVSYEQYF. CDR3 bases: TGTGCCATCAGACTAACTAGCGTATCCTACGAGCAGTACTTC.

V usage is TRBV19 and J usage is TRBJ2-6; maybe TRBD1 (6 bases). The CDR3 is made up of 16 amino acids. Germline CDR1 reads LNHDA; CDR2 reads SQIVND (reference sequence). Trimming stripped 6 bases from V and 0 bases from J, with 12 bases between. The CDR3 spells CASRAGATSGANVLTF. The CDR3 DNA follows: TGTGCCAGTAGGGCAGGGGCCACCTCTGGGGCCAACGTCCTGACTTTC.

The chain is built from TRBV4-1 and TRBJ2-2; unclear D gene. V was pared by 7 bases and J by 4 bases, with 22 bases between. In germline, CDR1 is MGHRA, CDR2 YSYEKL. The CDR3 is 17 amino acids. The CDR3 region has the DNA TGCGCCAGCAACCCGAAAAAAGGGCCGGAGAGCACCGGGGAGCTGTTTTTT. It translates to CASNPKKGPESTGELFF.

The rearrangement links TRBV4-1 to TRBJ2-1; the match to TRBD2 covers 8 bases. Germline assignment: CDR1 MGHRA and CDR2 YSYEKL. The CDR3 spans 17 residues. J was trimmed by 4 bases and V by 4 bases; bases with no gene match: 12. The CDR3 DNA is TGCGCCAGCAGCCTACGAACCACTAGCGGAGCATACAATGAGCAGTTCTTC. As protein: CASSLRTTSGAYNEQFF.

The rearrangement uses TRBV6-5 and TRBJ2-7, with TRBD1 matching 7 bases. Germline V lookup: CDR1 MNHEY, CDR2 SVGAGI. V was pared by 2 bases and J by 3 bases, with 1 base of the junction left unmatched. The CDR3 extends over 13 amino acids. The chain's CDR3 is CASSYDRVYEQYF. CDR3 DNA: TGTGCCAGCAGTTACGACAGGGTCTACGAGCAGTACTTC.